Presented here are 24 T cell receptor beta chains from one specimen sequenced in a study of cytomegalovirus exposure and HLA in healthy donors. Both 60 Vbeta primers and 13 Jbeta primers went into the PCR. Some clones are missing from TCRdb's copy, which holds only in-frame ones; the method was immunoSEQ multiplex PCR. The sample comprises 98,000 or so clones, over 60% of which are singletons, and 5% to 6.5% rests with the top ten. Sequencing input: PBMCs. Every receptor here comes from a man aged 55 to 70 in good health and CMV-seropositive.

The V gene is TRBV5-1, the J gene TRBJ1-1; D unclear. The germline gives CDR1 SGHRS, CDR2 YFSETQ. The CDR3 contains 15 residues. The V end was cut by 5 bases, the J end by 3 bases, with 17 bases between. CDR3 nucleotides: TGCGCCAGCAGGAAAGAGGCCCTCTTGGACACTGAAGCTTTCTTT. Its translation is CASRKEALLDTEAFF.

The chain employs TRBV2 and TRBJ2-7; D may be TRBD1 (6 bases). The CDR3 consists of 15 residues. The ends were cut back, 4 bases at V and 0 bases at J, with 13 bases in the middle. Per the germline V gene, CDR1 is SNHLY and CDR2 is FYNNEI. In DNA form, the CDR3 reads TGTGCCAGCAGTGCGTGGCAGGGGCTCTCCTACGAGCAGTACTTC. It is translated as CASSAWQGLSYEQYF.

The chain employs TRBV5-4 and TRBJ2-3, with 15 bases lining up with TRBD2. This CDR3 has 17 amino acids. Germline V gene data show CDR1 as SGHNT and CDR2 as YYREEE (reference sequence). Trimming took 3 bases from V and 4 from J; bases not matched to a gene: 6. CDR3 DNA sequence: TGTGCCAGCAGCTCAGGACTAGCGGGGGGGCCCGCAGATACGCAGTATTTT. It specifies CASSSGLAGGPADTQYF. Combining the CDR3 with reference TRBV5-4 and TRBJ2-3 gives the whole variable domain ETGVTQSPTHLIKTRGQQVTLRCSSQSGHNTVSWYQQALGQGPQFIFQYYREEENGRGNFPPRFSGLQFPNYSSELNVNALELDDSALYLCASSSGLAGGPADTQYFGPGTRLTVL.

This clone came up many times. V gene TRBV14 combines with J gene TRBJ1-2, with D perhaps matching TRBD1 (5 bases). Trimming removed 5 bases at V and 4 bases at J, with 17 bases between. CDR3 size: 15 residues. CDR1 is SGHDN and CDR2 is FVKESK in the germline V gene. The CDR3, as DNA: TGTGCCAGCAGCTATCCCGGGACTCCTGTCTATGGCTACACCTTC. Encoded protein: CASSYPGTPVYGYTF. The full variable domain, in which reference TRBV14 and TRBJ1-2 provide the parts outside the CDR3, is EAGVTQFPSHSVIEKGQTVTLRCDPISGHDNLYWYRRVMGKEIKFLLHFVKESKQDESGMPNNRFLAERTGGTYSTLKVQPAELEDSGVYFCASSYPGTPVYGYTFGSGTRLTVV.

Written as DNA, the CDR3 is TGTGCCAGCAGTTACTCGGGAGGGGGTGACTACAATGAGCAGTTCTTC. It codes for CASSYSGGGDYNEQFF. J is TRBJ2-1 and V is TRBV6-5; tentative D call: TRBD2 (7 bases). This CDR3 comprises 16 residues. V lost 0 bases to trimming and J lost 3 bases, with 12 bases between them. Germline loops: CDR1 MNHEY, CDR2 SVGAGI.

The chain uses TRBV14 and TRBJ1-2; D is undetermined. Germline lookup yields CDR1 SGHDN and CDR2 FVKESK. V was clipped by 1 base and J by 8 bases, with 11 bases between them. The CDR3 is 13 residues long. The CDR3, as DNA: TGTGCCAGCAGCCAAGCGCAACCGAGCGGCTACACCTTC. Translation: CASSQAQPSGYTF.

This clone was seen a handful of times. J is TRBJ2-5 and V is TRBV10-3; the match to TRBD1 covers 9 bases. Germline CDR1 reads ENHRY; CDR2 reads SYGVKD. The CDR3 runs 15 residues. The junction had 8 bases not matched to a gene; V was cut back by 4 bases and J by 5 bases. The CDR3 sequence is CAISGGRDRAETQYF. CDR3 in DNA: TGTGCCATCAGTGGGGGCCGGGACAGGGCTGAGACCCAGTACTTC.

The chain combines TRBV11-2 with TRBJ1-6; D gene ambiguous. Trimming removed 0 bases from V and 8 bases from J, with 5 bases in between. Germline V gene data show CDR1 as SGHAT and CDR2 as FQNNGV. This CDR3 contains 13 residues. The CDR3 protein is CASSLERDSPLHF. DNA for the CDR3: TGTGCCAGCAGCTTAGAGCGGGATTCACCCCTCCACTTT.

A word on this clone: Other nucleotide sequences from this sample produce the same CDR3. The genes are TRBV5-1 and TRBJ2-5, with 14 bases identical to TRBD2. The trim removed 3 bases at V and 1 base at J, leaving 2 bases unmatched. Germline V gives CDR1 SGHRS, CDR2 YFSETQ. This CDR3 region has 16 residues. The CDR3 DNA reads TGCGCCAGCAGCTCGGGACTAGCGGGGGCCCAAGAGACCCAGTACTTC. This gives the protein CASSSGLAGAQETQYF.

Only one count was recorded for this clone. The CDR3 sequence: CASSSPGQGKGYTF. Here the CDR3 DNA reads TGCGCCAGCAGTTCGCCGGGACAGGGGAAAGGCTACACCTTC. V gene TRBV5-1 combines with J gene TRBJ1-2; 10 bases agree with TRBD1. The CDR3 is 14 residues long. Unmatched junction bases numbered 9, after V lost 5 bases and J lost 8 bases. Germline V CDR1 and CDR2: SGHRS, YFSETQ.

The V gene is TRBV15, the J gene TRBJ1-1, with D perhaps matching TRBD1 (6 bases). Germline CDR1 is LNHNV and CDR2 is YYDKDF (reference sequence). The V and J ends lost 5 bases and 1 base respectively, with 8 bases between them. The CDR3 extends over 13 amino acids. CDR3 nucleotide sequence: TGTGCCACCAGCCGCAGGGGGAACACTGAAGCTTTCTTT. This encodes CATSRRGNTEAFF.

The CDR3 here is CASSVMRVGETQYF. The CDR3 nucleotides read TGTGCCAGCAGCGTTATGAGGGTGGGAGAGACCCAGTACTTC. This chain links TRBV5-6 with TRBJ2-5; possible D gene TRBD2, 5 bases. V lost 4 bases, J lost 4 bases, and 14 bases lay in between. The CDR3 is made up of 14 amino acids. Germline CDR1 reads SGHDT; CDR2 reads YYEEEE.

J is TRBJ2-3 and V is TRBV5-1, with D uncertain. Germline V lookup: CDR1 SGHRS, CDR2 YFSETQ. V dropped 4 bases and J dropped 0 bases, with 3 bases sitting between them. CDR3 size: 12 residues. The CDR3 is CASSLSTDTQYF. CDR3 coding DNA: TGCGCCAGCAGCCTTAGCACAGATACGCAGTATTTT.

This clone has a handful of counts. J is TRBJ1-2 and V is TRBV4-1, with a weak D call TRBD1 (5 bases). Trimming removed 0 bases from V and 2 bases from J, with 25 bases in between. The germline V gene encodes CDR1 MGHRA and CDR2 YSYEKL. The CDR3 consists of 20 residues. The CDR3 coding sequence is TGCGCCAGCAGCCAAGATCGGGGCCAGGGAGGGAGTCGCCACAACTATGGCTACACCTTC. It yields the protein CASSQDRGQGGSRHNYGYTF.

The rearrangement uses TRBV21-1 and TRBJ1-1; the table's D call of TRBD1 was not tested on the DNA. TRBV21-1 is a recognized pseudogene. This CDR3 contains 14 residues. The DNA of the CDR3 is TGTGCCAGCAGCTTTCGCCTTCAGGGGGGCGAAGCTTTCTTT. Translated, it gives CASSFRLQGGEAFF.

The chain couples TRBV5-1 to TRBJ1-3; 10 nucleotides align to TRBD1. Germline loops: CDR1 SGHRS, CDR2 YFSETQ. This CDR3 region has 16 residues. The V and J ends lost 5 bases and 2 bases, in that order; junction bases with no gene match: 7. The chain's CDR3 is CASSRDRGNTGNTIYF. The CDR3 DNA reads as TGCGCCAGCAGTCGGGACAGGGGAAACACTGGAAACACCATATATTTT.

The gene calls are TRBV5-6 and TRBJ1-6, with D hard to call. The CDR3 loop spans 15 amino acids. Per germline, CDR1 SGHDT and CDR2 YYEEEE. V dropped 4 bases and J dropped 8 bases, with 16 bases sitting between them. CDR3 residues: CASSTRWSVDSPLHF. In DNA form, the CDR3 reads TGTGCCAGCAGCACCCGGTGGTCGGTGGATTCACCCCTCCACTTT.

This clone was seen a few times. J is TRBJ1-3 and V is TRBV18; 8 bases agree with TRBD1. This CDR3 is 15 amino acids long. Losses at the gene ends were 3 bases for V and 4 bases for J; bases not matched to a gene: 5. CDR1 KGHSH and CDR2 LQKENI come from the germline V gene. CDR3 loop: CASSPTTGEGNTIYF. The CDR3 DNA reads TGTGCCAGCTCACCTACGACAGGGGAAGGAAACACCATATATTTT.

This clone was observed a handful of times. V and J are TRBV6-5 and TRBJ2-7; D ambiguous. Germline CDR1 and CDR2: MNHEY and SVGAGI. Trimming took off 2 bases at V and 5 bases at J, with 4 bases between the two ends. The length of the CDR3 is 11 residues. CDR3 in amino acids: CASSYADEQYF. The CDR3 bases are TGTGCCAGCAGTTACGCGGACGAGCAGTACTTC.

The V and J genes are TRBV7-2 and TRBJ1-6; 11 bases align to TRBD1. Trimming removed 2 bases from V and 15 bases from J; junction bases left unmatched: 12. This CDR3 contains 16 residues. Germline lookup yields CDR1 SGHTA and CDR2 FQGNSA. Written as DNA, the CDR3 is TGTGCCAGCAGCTTAATGAGAGGGACAGGGGGGAACGTCCTCCACTTT. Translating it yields CASSLMRGTGGNVLHF.

The CDR3 DNA sequence: TGTGCCAGCAGCTGCGGGAGACTAGCGGGGGGAAGAGATACGCAGTATTTT. Protein sequence: CASSCGRLAGGRDTQYF. V and J are TRBV5-7 and TRBJ2-3; 13 nucleotides line up with TRBD2. TRBV5-7 belongs to the ORF category, with a function that is uncertain. Trimming at V came to 3 bases and at J to 5 bases, leaving 9 bases not matched to a gene. This CDR3 spans 17 amino acids.

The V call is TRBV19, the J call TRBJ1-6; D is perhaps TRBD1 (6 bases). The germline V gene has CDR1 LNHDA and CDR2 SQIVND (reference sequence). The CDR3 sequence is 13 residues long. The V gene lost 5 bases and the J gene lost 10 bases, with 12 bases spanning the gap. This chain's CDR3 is CASSANRDSPLHF. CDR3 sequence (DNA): TGTGCCAGTAGTGCCAACAGGGACTCACCCCTCCACTTT.

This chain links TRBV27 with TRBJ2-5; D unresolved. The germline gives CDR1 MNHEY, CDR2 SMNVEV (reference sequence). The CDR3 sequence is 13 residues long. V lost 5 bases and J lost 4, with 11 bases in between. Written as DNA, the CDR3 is TGTGCCAGCAGTAGAAGAGGAAGAGAGACCCAGTACTTC. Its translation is CASSRRGRETQYF.

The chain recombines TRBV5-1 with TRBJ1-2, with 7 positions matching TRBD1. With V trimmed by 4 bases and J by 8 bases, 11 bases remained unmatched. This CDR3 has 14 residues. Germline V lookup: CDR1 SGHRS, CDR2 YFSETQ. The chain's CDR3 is CASSDGTAYVGYTF. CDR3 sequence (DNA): TGCGCCAGCAGCGACGGGACAGCTTATGTGGGCTACACCTTC.